Ten or more counts support the clone carrying this T cell receptor beta chain. This record comes from a study of CD8+CD57+ T cells in acquired aplastic anemia. Template material for TCR beta VDJ and CDR3 profiling consisted of genomic DNA. TCRdb processed the reads anew with MiXCR; each CDR3 protein has one entry. The sample includes under 250,000 distinct CDR3 sequences, over 55% of them seen just once. The germline V and J ends were trimmed by 0 bases and 4 bases, with 3 bases remaining between them. Germline lookup yields CDR1 MRHNA and CDR2 SNTAGT. This CDR3 is 13 amino acids long. Previously, flow cytometry had revealed CD8+CD57+ cell expansion in the patients chosen for sequencing.

The chain uses TRBV6-4 and TRBJ2-2, with D hard to call. Sequences were obtained from sorted CD4+, CD8+, or CD8+CD57+ T cells (not recorded which) from PBMCs. The sequence was obtained from a human donor with aplastic anemia. The CDR3 reads CASSDSTTGELFF. CDR3 coding DNA: TGTGCCAGCAGTGACTCGACCACCGGGGAGCTGTTTTTT.